The text below deals with one T cell receptor (beta chain). This CDR3 region has 11 residues. V lost 6 bases to trimming and J lost 6 bases, with 11 bases between them. Germline V gene lookup returns CDR1 DFQATT and CDR2 SNEGSKA (reference sequence). A sample-barcoded 5' primer and a J-beta primer mix were used in a second PCR of roughly 6 to 12 cycles. A template-switch adaptor that had 12 random nucleotides put a tag on each cDNA molecule. TCRdb passed the 5' RACE reads through MiXCR, listing each CDR3 protein once. The sample consists of about 1.1 million distinct CDR3 sequences, 30% to 40% of them appearing once. The donors, all healthy, were Caucasians living in Russia, aged about 6 to 95. With each sample, at least 6 micrograms of total RNA were extracted. The sample belongs to a study of blood T cells in healthy people across ages.

Sequencing was carried out using blood. The rearrangement joins TRBV20-1 to TRBJ1-2; D is ambiguous. This receptor was identified in a man in his late teens or twenties in good health. The CDR3 sequence: CSAYGGHGYTF. The DNA for the CDR3 is TGCAGTGCCTATGGCGGGCATGGCTACACCTTC.